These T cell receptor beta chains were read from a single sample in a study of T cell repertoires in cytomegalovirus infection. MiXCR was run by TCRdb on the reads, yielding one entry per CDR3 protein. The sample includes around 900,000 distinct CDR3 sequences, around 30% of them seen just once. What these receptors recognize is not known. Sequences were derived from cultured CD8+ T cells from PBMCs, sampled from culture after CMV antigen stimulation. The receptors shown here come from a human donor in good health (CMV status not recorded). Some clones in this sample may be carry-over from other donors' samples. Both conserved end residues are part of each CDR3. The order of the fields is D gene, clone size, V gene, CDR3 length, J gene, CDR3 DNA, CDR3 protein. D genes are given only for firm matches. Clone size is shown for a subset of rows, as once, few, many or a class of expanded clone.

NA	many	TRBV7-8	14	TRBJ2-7	TGTGCCAGCAGCCCCGATAGGGTTGGCTACGAGCAGTACTTC	CASSPDRVGYEQYF
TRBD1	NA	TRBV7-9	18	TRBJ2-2	TGTGCCAGCAGCTCCATGACAGGGGGGATACCTGGGACCGGGGAGCTGTTTTTT	CASSSMTGGIPGTGELFF
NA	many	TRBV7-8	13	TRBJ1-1	TGTGCCAGCACCTCCGGGAGGGGGTCTGAAGCTTTCTTT	CASTSGRGSEAFF
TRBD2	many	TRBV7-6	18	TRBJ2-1	TGTGCCAGCAGCGACTACAGAGATAGCGGGGGGCTTTCCAATGAGCAGTTCTTC	CASSDYRDSGGLSNEQFF
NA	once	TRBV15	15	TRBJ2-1	TGTGCCACCAGCCCTCGGGGAGGGGGGGACAATGAGCAGTTCTTC	CATSPRGGGDNEQFF
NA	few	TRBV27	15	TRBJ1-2	TGTGCCAGCACCCCTAAGGGGGTCTGGAACTATGGCTACACCTTC	CASTPKGVWNYGYTF
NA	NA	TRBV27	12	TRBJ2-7	TGTGCCAGCAGCCACGGCCCCTACGAGCAGTACTTC	CASSHGPYEQYF
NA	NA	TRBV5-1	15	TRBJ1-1	TGCGCCAGCAGCTTGGGGTATCGACAGTCCACTGAAGCTTTCTTT	CASSLGYRQSTEAFF
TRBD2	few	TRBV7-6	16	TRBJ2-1	TGTGCCAGCAGCCCCCTAACTAGCGGGGTTTACAATGAGCAGTTCTTC	CASSPLTSGVYNEQFF
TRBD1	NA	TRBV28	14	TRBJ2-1	TGTGCCAGCAGTTACAGGGGAAACTACAATGAGCAGTTCTTC	CASSYRGNYNEQFF
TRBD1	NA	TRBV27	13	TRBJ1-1	TGTGCCACCCAGACAGGGGTGTACACTGAAGCTTTCTTT	CATQTGVYTEAFF
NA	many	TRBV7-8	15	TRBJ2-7	TGTGCCAGCAGCTTGGGAGGAGGTGGATCCTACGAGCAGTACTTC	CASSLGGGGSYEQYF
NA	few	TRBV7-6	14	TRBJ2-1	TGTGCCAGCAGCTTAGATACAGGAAACAATGAGCAGTTCTTC	CASSLDTGNNEQFF
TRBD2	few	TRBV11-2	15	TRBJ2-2	TGTGCCAGCAGCTTAGTTGCGGGGGGGCTGCGGGAGCTGTTTTTT	CASSLVAGGLRELFF
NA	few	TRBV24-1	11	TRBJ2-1	TGTGCCACCAGTGATTCCGGTGAGCAGTTCTTC	CATSDSGEQFF
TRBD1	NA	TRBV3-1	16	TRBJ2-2	TGTGCCAGCAGCCCAAAGGGACAGGGGAAGCCCGGGGAGCTGTTTTTT	CASSPKGQGKPGELFF
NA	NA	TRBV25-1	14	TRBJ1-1	TGTGCCAGCAGTGAAGCCCCCGAGGGGACTGAAGCTTTCTTT	CASSEAPEGTEAFF
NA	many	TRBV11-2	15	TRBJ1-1	TGTGCCAGCAGCTTAGTCGGGGGCAGGTTCACTGAAGCTTTCTTT	CASSLVGGRFTEAFF
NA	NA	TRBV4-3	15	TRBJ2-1	TGCGCCAGCAGCCCAGGGACGGTGACGTACAATGAGCAGTTCTTC	CASSPGTVTYNEQFF
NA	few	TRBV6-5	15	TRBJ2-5	TGTGCCAGCAGTTATGCCCGGGGTCTTGGAGAGACCCAGTACTTC	CASSYARGLGETQYF
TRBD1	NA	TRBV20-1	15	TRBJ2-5	TGCAGTGCTAGAGATAGCAAAGGGGGCTGGGAGACCCAGTACTTC	CSARDSKGGWETQYF
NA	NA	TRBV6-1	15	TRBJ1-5	TGTGCCAGCAGTGAGCGGAAGAGTAGCAATCAGCCCCAGCATTTT	CASSERKSSNQPQHF
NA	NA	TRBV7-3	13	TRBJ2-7	TGTGCCAGCAAACGCGTCCCCGGGGACGAGCAGTACTTC	CASKRVPGDEQYF
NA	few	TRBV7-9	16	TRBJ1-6	TGTGCCAGCAGCCCCGTTGGGGGGACTTATAATTCACCCCTCCACTTT	CASSPVGGTYNSPLHF
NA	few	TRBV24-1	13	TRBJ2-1	TGTGCCACCAGTGATCTGGGGGACAATGAGCAGTTCTTC	CATSDLGDNEQFF
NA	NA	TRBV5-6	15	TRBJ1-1	TGTGCCAGCAGCTATCTTGAAACGGCCGGGACTGAAGCTTTCTTT	CASSYLETAGTEAFF
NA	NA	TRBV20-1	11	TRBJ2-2	TGCAGTGCTGACAGTTACGGGGAGCTGTTTTTT	CSADSYGELFF